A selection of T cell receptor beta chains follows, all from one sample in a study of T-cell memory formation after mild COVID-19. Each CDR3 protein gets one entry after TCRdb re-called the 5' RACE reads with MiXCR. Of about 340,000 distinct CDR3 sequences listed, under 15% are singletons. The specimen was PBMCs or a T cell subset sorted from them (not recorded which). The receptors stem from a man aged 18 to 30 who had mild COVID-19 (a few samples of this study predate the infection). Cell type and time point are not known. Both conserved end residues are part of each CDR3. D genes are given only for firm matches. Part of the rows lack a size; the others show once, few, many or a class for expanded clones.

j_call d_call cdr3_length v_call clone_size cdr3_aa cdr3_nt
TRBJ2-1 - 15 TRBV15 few CATSRGQAVFNEQFF TGTGCCACCAGCAGAGGACAGGCAGTTTTCAATGAGCAGTTCTTC
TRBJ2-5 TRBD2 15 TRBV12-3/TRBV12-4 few CASSFDSGGQETQYF TGTGCCAGCAGTTTCGATAGCGGGGGCCAAGAGACCCAGTACTTC
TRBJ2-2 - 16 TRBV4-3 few CASSQAGADGTGELFF TGCGCCAGCAGCCAAGCAGGGGCTGACGGCACCGGGGAGCTGTTTTTT
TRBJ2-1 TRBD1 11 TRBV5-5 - CASSLGDSQFF TGTGCCAGCAGCTTGGGGGACAGTCAGTTCTTC
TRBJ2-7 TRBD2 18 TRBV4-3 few CASSQDLAGGNIAYEQYF TGCGCCAGCAGCCAAGACTTGGCGGGGGGAAATATCGCCTACGAGCAGTACTTC
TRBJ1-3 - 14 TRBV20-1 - CSARIPAVGNTIYF TGCAGTGCTAGAATCCCTGCAGTTGGAAACACCATATATTTT
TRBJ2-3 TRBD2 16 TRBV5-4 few CASSTRLAGITDTQYF TGTGCCAGCAGCACGAGACTAGCGGGAATCACAGATACGCAGTATTTT
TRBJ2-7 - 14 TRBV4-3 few CASSQGRGAYEQYF TGCGCCAGCAGCCAAGGGCGCGGAGCCTACGAGCAGTACTTC
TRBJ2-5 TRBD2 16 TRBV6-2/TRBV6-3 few CASSPSYSGGPSTQYF TGTGCCAGCAGCCCCTCTTATAGCGGGGGCCCCTCCACCCAGTACTTC
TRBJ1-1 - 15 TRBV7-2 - CASSLKTGATTEAFF TGTGCCAGCAGCTTAAAAACAGGAGCCACCACTGAAGCTTTCTTT
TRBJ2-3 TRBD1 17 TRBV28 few CASSHQRRQGRTDTQYF TGTGCCAGCAGTCATCAAAGAAGACAGGGACGCACAGATACGCAGTATTTT
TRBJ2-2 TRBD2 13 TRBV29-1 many CSVSRGGTGELFF TGCAGCGTGTCCCGGGGGGGGACCGGGGAGCTGTTTTTT
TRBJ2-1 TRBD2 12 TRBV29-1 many CSALSGIDEQFF TGCAGCGCGTTAAGCGGGATAGATGAGCAGTTCTTC
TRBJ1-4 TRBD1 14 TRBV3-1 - CASSQRTGGEKLFF TGTGCCAGCAGCCAACGCACAGGGGGCGAAAAACTGTTTTTT
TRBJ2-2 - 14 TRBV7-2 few CASQGQANTGELFF TGTGCCAGCCAGGGGCAGGCGAACACCGGGGAGCTGTTTTTT
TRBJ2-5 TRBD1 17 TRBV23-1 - CASSQWLDRGEGETQYF TGCGCCAGCAGTCAATGGTTGGACAGGGGCGAAGGGGAGACCCAGTACTTC
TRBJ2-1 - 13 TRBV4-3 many CASSQGRAREQFF TGCGCCAGCAGCCAAGGGCGGGCACGTGAGCAGTTCTTC
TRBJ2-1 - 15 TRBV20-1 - CSAKGLPGSYNEQFF TGCAGTGCTAAGGGACTCCCGGGCTCCTACAATGAGCAGTTCTTC
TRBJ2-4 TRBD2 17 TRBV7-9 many CASSLGGTSGTWDIQYF TGTGCCAGCAGCTTAGGAGGGACTAGCGGGACGTGGGACATTCAGTACTTC
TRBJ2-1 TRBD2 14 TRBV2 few CASSERGQYNEQFF TGTGCCAGTTCGGAGCGGGGGCAGTACAATGAGCAGTTCTTC
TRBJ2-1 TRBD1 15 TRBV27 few CASSSRDRAADEQFF TGTGCCAGCAGTTCCCGGGACAGGGCGGCGGATGAGCAGTTCTTC
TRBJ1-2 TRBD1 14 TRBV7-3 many CASSLTGQGHGYTF TGTGCCAGCAGCTTAACCGGACAGGGACATGGCTACACCTTC
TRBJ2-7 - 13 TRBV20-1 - CSAPQQWGHEQYF TGCAGTGCTCCCCAACAGTGGGGTCACGAGCAGTACTTC
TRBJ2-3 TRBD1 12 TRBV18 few CASSPDRGREDF TGTGCCAGCTCTCCGGACAGGGGGCGCGAGGATTTT
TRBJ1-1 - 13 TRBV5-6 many CASSLERGTEAFF TGTGCCAGCAGCTTGGAGAGGGGCACTGAAGCTTTCTTT
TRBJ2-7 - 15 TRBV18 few CASSPRGGLGAEQYF TGTGCCAGCTCACCGAGGGGGGGGCTTGGAGCCGAGCAGTACTTC
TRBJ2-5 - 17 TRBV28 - CASSSHQSGLSGETKYF TGTGCCAGCAGCTCCCACCAATCGGGATTGAGTGGGGAGACCAAGTACTTC